The 27 T cell receptor beta chains listed next were all sequenced from one sample in a study of cytomegalovirus exposure and HLA in healthy donors. TCRdb's copy holds only in-frame clones and misses some; the assay was immunoSEQ multiplex PCR. The data hold approximately 49,000 clones, with roughly 92% observed a single time. Sequencing was done on a sample of PBMCs. These receptors originate from a man between 18 and 35 years old in good health and CMV-seronegative.

The rearrangement joins TRBV15 to TRBJ2-1; 7 bases agree with TRBD2. V lost 0 bases to trimming and J lost 4 bases; unmatched junction nucleotides: 9. The CDR3 sequence is 17 residues long. CDR1 LNHNV and CDR2 YYDKDF come from the germline V gene (reference sequence). The CDR3 is CATSRDGPAGYYNEQFF. CDR3 DNA sequence: TGTGCCACCAGCAGAGATGGGCCAGCGGGATATTACAATGAGCAGTTCTTC.

This clone has a single count. The chain links TRBV5-1 to TRBJ2-1; weak D call: TRBD2 (7 bases). The CDR3 extends over 14 amino acids. The V gene's germline CDR1 is SGHRS and CDR2 YFSETQ. Trimming took 3 bases from V and 10 from J, leaving 17 bases between them. CDR3 DNA: TGCGCCAGCAGCTCGGAAGGGGGAGGGCGAGAGCAGTTCTTC. Protein sequence: CASSSEGGGREQFF.

The CDR3 spells CASSYSAASGEAFF. CDR3 DNA sequence: TGTGCCAGCAGTTACTCGGCGGCCTCTGGTGAAGCTTTCTTT. The V gene is TRBV6-6, the J gene TRBJ1-1; no firm D call. Trimming cost V 0 bases and J 7 bases, with 12 bases left between them. The length of the CDR3 is 14 residues. Germline V gene lookup returns CDR1 MNHNY and CDR2 SVGAGI (reference sequence).

J is TRBJ1-4 and V is TRBV2; D call uncertain. V was cut by 4 bases and J by 4 bases, with 10 bases left in between. The CDR3 length is 14 residues. CDR1 and CDR2 from the germline V gene are SNHLY and FYNNEI. The CDR3 DNA reads as TGTGCCAGCAGTGGGCAGGCGTTTAATGAAAAACTGTTTTTT. Residues: CASSGQAFNEKLFF.

This chain connects TRBV6-6 to TRBJ1-5, with D possibly being TRBD1 (6 bases). CDR3 length equals 15 residues. CDR1 is MNHNY, CDR2 SVGAGI, per germline (reference sequence). Trimming shortened V by 2 bases and J by 10 bases, and 18 bases separated the two germline ends. CDR3 coding DNA: TGTGCCAGCAGTTACCCCCGAGGGGGATTGATTCCCCAGCATTTT. This gives the protein CASSYPRGGLIPQHF.

The genes are TRBV28 and TRBJ1-5; D not certain. CDR3 length: 15 residues. Trimming removed 5 bases at V and 5 bases at J, with 16 bases between. Germline CDR1 MDHEN, CDR2 SYDVKM. The CDR3 region is CASSPGEGGDQPQHF. The CDR3 region has the DNA TGTGCCAGCAGTCCCGGAGAGGGAGGAGATCAGCCCCAGCATTTT. The full variable domain, with the rest looked up from reference TRBV28 and TRBJ1-5, is DVKVTQSSRYLVKRTGEKVFLECVQDMDHENMFWYRQDPGLGLRLIYFSYDVKMKEKGDIPEGYSVSREKKERFSLILESASTNQTSMYLCASSPGEGGDQPQHFGDGTRLSIL.

The J gene is TRBJ1-4, the V gene TRBV13; 9 bases are shared with TRBD1. The ends lost 0 bases at V and 4 bases at J; junction bases unmatched: 3. The V gene's germline CDR1 is PRHDT and CDR2 FYEKMQ (reference sequence). The CDR3 runs 16 residues. As DNA, the CDR3 is TGTGCCAGCAGCTTAGGAACAGGGGGCGGTAATGAAAAACTGTTTTTT. Translated, it gives CASSLGTGGGNEKLFF. The whole variable domain, filled in from reference TRBV13 and TRBJ1-4, reads AAGVIQSPRHLIKEKRETATLKCYPIPRHDTVYWYQQGPGQDPQFLISFYEKMQSDKGSIPDRFSAQQFSDYHSELNMSSLELGDSALYFCASSLGTGGGNEKLFFGSGTQLSVL.

The gene calls are TRBV19 and TRBJ2-3, with D possibly being TRBD1 (6 bases). V was trimmed by 4 bases and J by 1 base, leaving 12 bases between them. Germline CDR1 is LNHDA and CDR2 is SQIVND (reference sequence). The CDR3 covers 15 residues. The CDR3 here is CASSTRDIGTDTQYF. CDR3 sequence (DNA): TGTGCCAGTAGTACCCGGGACATAGGCACAGATACGCAGTATTTT.

J is TRBJ1-5 and V is TRBV28; D gene uncertain. CDR3 length equals 12 residues. CDR1 and CDR2 from the germline V gene are MDHEN and SYDVKM. Between the trimmed V and J ends, which lost 3 bases and 11 bases, there was a span of 11 bases. The CDR3 spells CASSFSVRTQHF. The CDR3, as DNA: TGTGCCAGCAGTTTTAGCGTGAGGACCCAGCATTTT.

CDR3 sequence (DNA): TGTGCCAGCTCACCTTTCGGGAGGGGCACTAATGAAAAACTGTTTTTT. It specifies CASSPFGRGTNEKLFF. The rearrangement joins TRBV18 to TRBJ1-4; D might be TRBD1 (5 bases). Germline V CDR1 and CDR2: KGHSH, LQKENI. Trimming cost V 3 bases and J 2 bases, with 13 bases left between them. The length of the CDR3 is 16 residues.

This chain connects TRBV5-6 to TRBJ2-7, with a possible D match to TRBD1 (5 bases). Germline CDR1 and CDR2: SGHDT and YYEEEE. Trimming took 1 base from V and 1 from J, leaving 12 bases between them. CDR3 size: 15 residues. CDR3 sequence: CASSLIRQSSYEQYF. The DNA for the CDR3 is TGTGCCAGCAGCTTGATTAGACAGTCATCCTACGAGCAGTACTTC.

This clone was counted once. CDR3 coding DNA: TGTGCCAGCAGCTTGGGGGGACAGGGAGGTCACAATGAGCAGTTCTTC. This encodes CASSLGGQGGHNEQFF. The genes are TRBV5-4 and TRBJ2-1, with 9 bases lining up with TRBD1. The CDR3 runs 16 residues. Germline trimming cut 0 bases from V and 5 bases from J; bases unmatched to any gene: 6. CDR1 and CDR2 from the germline V gene are SGHNT and YYREEE (reference sequence).

V and J are TRBV6-6 and TRBJ1-5; the D is unclear. This CDR3 has 16 residues. Deletions cut 1 base from V and 1 base from J, with 11 bases between. The V gene's germline CDR1 is MNHNY and CDR2 SVGAGI (reference sequence). The CDR3 DNA follows: TGTGCCAGCAGTTACTATCGGGGTGTGAGCAATCAGCCCCAGCATTTT. The encoded protein is CASSYYRGVSNQPQHF.

This chain connects TRBV9 to TRBJ2-1; D is uncertain. This CDR3 is built from 16 residues. Per germline, CDR1 SGDLS and CDR2 YYNGEE. Trimming took off 0 bases at V and 0 bases at J, with 10 bases between the two ends. In nucleotides, the CDR3 is TGTGCCAGCAGCGTAGAGGCGGCTAGCTCCTACAATGAGCAGTTCTTC. It codes for CASSVEAASSYNEQFF.

The rearrangement joins TRBV5-1 to TRBJ1-3, with D unclear. There are 14 residues in the CDR3. Germline CDR1 reads SGHRS; CDR2 reads YFSETQ. V gave up 0 bases and J gave up 0 bases, with 4 bases separating them. CDR3 sequence: CASSLDFSGNTIYF. CDR3 DNA: TGCGCCAGCAGCTTGGACTTCTCTGGAAACACCATATATTTT.

V and J are TRBV15 and TRBJ1-4; 7 bases map to TRBD1. The V gene end was trimmed by 3 bases and the J gene end by 8 bases; junction bases not matched to a gene: 6. The length of the CDR3 is 14 residues. Germline-derived CDR1 and CDR2 are LNHNV and YYDKDF (reference sequence). The CDR3 loop reads CATSSHRQGEKLFF. The CDR3 DNA follows: TGTGCCACCAGCAGCCACAGACAGGGAGAAAAACTGTTTTTT. The full variable domain, completed using reference TRBV15 and TRBJ1-4, is DAMVIQNPRYQVTQFGKPVTLSCSQTLNHNVMYWYQQKSSQAPKLLFHYYDKDFNNEADTPDNFQSRRPNTSFCFLDIRSPGLGDTAMYLCATSSHRQGEKLFFGSGTQLSVL.

The chain joins TRBV6-5 to TRBJ2-3, with 10 bases identical to TRBD2. CDR1 is MNHEY and CDR2 is SVGAGI in the germline V gene. Trimming at V came to 2 bases and at J to 1 base, leaving 0 bases not matched to a gene. There are 15 residues in the CDR3. The CDR3 loop is CASSYGTSGTDTQYF. The DNA for the CDR3 is TGTGCCAGCAGTTACGGGACTAGCGGCACAGATACGCAGTATTTT.

V usage is TRBV7-9 and J usage is TRBJ2-3, with TRBD2 matching 8 bases. V lost 4 bases, J lost 6 bases, and 3 bases stayed unmatched. The germline V gene has CDR1 SEHNR and CDR2 FQNEAQ (reference sequence). The CDR3 length is 13 residues. CDR3 loop: CASSSSSGDTQYF. The CDR3 DNA reads TGTGCCAGCAGCTCCTCTAGCGGGGATACGCAGTATTTT.

The chain recombines TRBV4-2 with TRBJ2-7, with D possibly matching TRBD1 (5 bases). The CDR3 extends over 13 amino acids. Germline V gene lookup returns CDR1 LGHNA and CDR2 YNFKEQ. V was shortened by 6 bases and J by 4 bases, with 13 bases between the two germline ends. The CDR3 spells CASSYRSEYEQYF. In nucleotides, the CDR3 is TGTGCCAGCAGTTACAGGAGTGAATACGAGCAGTACTTC.

The J gene is TRBJ2-7, the V gene TRBV6-1; 7 bases fit TRBD2. V was clipped by 1 base and J by 3 bases; unmatched bases: 6. From germline, CDR1 is MNHNS and CDR2 SASEGT. The CDR3 covers 15 residues. The CDR3 DNA reads TGTGCCAGCAGTGAAGGGGTGGGGGACTACTACGAGCAGTACTTC. It specifies CASSEGVGDYYEQYF.

CDR3 loop: CASSLESEETQYF. CDR3 nucleotide sequence: TGTGCCAGCAGCTTGGAGAGCGAAGAGACCCAGTACTTC. This rearrangement joins TRBV5-6 to TRBJ2-5; no firm D call. The CDR3 sequence is 13 residues long. Germline V gives CDR1 SGHDT, CDR2 YYEEEE. V gave up 0 bases and J gave up 3 bases, with 6 bases separating them.

The rearrangement links TRBV28 to TRBJ1-3, with D unclear. This CDR3 contains 11 residues. Germline CDR1 MDHEN, CDR2 SYDVKM. Trimming took off 8 bases at V and 4 bases at J, with 6 bases between the two ends. The CDR3 sequence: CASRRGNTIYF. For the CDR3, the DNA is TGTGCCAGCCGCCGGGGAAACACCATATATTTT.

In DNA, the CDR3 is TGCGCCAGCAGCTTGGCGGGGACAGGGGGACTCTACGAGCAGTACTTC. This sequence encodes CASSLAGTGGLYEQYF. The chain links TRBV5-1 to TRBJ2-7, with 11 bases identical to TRBD1. The germline V gene encodes CDR1 SGHRS and CDR2 YFSETQ. J was trimmed by 3 bases and V by 0 bases; bases with no gene match: 5. CDR3 length: 16 amino acids.

The chain has TRBV19 and TRBJ2-7; possible D gene TRBD2, 5 bases. This CDR3 is built from 12 residues. Germline CDR1 is LNHDA and CDR2 is SQIVND (reference sequence). The germline V and J ends were trimmed by 6 bases and 6 bases, with 12 bases remaining between them. CDR3 sequence reads: CASRAEDSEQYF. The CDR3 DNA reads TGTGCCAGTAGGGCGGAGGATTCCGAGCAGTACTTC.

This chain links TRBV9 with TRBJ2-3; 8 bases map to TRBD2. This CDR3 has 14 residues. The V segment lost 3 bases and the J segment 5 bases; nucleotides outside the gene matches: 5. Per the germline V gene, CDR1 is SGDLS and CDR2 is YYNGEE. The chain's CDR3 is CASSASGRLDTQYF. The DNA of the CDR3 is TGTGCCAGCAGCGCCAGCGGGAGATTAGATACGCAGTATTTT.

The chain carries TRBV11-3 and TRBJ2-7, with TRBD2 identical over 8 bases. The CDR3 length is 15 residues. Germline V gives CDR1 SGHNT, CDR2 YENEEA. V lost 4 bases and J lost 5; bases outside the gene matches: 10. Here the CDR3 reads CASSSRGLARDEQYF. DNA for the CDR3: TGTGCCAGCAGCTCTCGAGGACTAGCTCGCGACGAGCAGTACTTC.

The J gene is TRBJ2-1, the V gene TRBV27, with a possible D match to TRBD1 (6 bases). The CDR3 is made up of 14 amino acids. V was shortened by 5 bases and J by 5 bases, with 13 bases between the two germline ends. CDR1 and CDR2 from the germline V gene are MNHEY and SMNVEV (reference sequence). CDR3 DNA: TGTGCCAGCAGTCCAGGGACACCGAACAATGAGCAGTTCTTC. Protein: CASSPGTPNNEQFF.